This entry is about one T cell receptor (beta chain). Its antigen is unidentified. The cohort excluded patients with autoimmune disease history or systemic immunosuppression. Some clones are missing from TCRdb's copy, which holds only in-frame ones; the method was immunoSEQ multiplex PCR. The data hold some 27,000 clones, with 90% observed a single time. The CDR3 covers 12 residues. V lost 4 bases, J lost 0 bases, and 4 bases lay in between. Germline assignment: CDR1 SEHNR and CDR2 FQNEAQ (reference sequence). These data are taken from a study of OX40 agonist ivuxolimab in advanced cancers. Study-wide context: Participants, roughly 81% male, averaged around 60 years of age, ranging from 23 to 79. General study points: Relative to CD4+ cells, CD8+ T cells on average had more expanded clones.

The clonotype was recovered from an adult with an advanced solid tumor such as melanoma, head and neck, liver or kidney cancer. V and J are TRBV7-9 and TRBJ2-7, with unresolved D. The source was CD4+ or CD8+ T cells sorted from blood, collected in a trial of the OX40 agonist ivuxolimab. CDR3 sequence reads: CASSSLSYEQYF. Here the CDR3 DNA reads TGTGCCAGCAGCTCACTCTCCTACGAGCAGTACTTC.